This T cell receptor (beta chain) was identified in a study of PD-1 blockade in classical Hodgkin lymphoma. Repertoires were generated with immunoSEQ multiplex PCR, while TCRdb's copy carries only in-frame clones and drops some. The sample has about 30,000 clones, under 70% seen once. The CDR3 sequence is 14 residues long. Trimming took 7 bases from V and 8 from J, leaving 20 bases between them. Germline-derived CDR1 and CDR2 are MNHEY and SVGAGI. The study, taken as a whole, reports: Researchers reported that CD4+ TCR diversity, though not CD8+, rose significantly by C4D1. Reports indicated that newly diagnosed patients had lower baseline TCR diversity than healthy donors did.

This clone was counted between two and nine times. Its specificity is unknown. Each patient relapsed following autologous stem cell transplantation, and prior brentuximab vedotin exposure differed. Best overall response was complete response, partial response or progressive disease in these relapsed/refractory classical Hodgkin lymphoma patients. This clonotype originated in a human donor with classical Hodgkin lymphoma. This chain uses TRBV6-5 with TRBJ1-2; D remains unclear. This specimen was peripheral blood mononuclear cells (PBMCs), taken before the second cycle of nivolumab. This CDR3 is CASKMGGRTKGYTF. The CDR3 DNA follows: TGTGCCAGCAAGATGGGAGGACGTACTAAGGGCTACACCTTC.